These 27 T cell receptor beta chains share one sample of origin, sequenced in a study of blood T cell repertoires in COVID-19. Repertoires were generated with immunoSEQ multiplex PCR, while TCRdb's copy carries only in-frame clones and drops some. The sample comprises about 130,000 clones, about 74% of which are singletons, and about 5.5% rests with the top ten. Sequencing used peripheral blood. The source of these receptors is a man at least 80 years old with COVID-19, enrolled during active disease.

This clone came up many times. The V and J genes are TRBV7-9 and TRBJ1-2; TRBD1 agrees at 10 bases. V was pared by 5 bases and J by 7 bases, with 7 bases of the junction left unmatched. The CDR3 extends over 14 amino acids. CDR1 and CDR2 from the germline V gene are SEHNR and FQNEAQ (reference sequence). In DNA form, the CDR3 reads TGTGCCAGCAGCCAACCCGGACAGGGGGGTGGCTACACCTTC. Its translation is CASSQPGQGGGYTF.

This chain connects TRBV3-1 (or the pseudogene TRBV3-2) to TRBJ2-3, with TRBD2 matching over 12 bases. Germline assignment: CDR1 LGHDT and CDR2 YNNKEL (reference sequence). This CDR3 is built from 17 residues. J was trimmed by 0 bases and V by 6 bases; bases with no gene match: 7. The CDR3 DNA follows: TGTGCCAGCAGTCTAGCGGGAGGGAGCACTAGCACAGATACGCAGTATTTT. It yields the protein CASSLAGGSTSTDTQYF.

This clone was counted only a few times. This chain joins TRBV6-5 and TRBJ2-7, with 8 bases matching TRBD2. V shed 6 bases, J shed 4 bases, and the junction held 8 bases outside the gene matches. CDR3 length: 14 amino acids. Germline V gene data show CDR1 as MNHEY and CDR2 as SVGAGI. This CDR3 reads CASSPGGMNYEQYF. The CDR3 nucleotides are TGTGCCAGCAGCCCGGGGGGGATGAATTACGAGCAGTACTTC.

CDR3 protein: CASSPPGTGRSEQYF. Here the CDR3 DNA reads TGCGCCAGCAGCCCTCCGGGGACAGGGAGGAGCGAGCAGTACTTC. The rearrangement uses TRBV5-1 and TRBJ2-7; 9 positions agree with TRBD1. The germline V gene encodes CDR1 SGHRS and CDR2 YFSETQ. CDR3 length: 15 amino acids. V was clipped by 4 bases and J by 6 bases; unmatched bases: 11. Variable domain in full (rest from reference TRBV5-1 and TRBJ2-7): KAGVTQTPRYLIKTRGQQVTLSCSPISGHRSVSWYQQTPGQGLQFLFEYFSETQRNKGNFPGRFSGRQFSNSRSEMNVSTLELGDSALYLCASSPPGTGRSEQYFGPGTRLTVT.

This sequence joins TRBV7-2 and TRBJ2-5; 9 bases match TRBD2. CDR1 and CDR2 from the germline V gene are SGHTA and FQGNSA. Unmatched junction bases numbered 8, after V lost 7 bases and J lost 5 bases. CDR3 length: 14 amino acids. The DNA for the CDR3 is TGTGCCAGCAAGGCGGGAGGGCCTTCTGAGACCCAGTACTTC. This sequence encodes CASKAGGPSETQYF.

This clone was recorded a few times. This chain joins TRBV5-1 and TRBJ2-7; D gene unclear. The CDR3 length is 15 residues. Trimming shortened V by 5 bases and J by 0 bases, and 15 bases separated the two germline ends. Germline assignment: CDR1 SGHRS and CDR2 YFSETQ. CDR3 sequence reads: CASRPQLRSSYEQYF. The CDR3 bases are TGCGCCAGCAGGCCTCAGCTAAGGAGCTCCTACGAGCAGTACTTC.

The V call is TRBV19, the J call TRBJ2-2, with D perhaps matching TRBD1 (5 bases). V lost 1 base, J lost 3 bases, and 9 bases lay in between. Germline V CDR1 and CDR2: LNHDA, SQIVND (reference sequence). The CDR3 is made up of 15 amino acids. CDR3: CASSIVGHYTGELFF. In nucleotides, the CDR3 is TGTGCCAGTAGTATAGTAGGACATTACACCGGGGAGCTGTTTTTT.

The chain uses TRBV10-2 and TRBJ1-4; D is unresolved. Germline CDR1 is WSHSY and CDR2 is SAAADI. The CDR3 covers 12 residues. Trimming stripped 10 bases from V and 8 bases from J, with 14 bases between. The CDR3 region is CATTSKLEKLFF. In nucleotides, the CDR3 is TGCGCCACCACATCGAAACTAGAAAAACTGTTTTTT.

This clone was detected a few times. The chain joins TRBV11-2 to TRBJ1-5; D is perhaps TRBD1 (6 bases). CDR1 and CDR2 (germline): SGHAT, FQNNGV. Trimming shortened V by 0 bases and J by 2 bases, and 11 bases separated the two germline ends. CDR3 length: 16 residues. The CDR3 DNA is TGTGCCAGCAGCTTAGATACAGGGTTGGGCAATCAGCCCCAGCATTTT. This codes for CASSLDTGLGNQPQHF.

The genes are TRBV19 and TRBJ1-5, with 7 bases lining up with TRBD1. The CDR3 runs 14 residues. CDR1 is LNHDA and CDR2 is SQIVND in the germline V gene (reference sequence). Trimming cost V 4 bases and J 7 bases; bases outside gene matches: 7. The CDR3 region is CASSKEGAWQPQHF. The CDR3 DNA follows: TGTGCCAGTAGTAAAGAGGGGGCTTGGCAGCCCCAGCATTTT.

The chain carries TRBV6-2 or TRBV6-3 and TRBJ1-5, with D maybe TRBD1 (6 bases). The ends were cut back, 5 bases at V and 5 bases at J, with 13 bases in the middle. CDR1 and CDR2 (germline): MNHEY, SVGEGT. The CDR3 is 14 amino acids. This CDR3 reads CASSVTGYDQPQHF. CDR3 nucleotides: TGTGCCAGCAGTGTGACAGGTTACGATCAGCCCCAGCATTTT.

CDR3 in amino acids: CASSLRVSYNEQFF. In DNA, the CDR3 is TGTGCCAGCAGCTTGCGGGTCTCCTACAATGAGCAGTTCTTC. The chain combines TRBV11-2 with TRBJ2-1; a possible D gene is TRBD2 (5 bases). Per the germline V gene, CDR1 is SGHAT and CDR2 is FQNNGV. V was shortened by 3 bases and J by 0 bases, with 6 bases between the two germline ends. The CDR3 extends over 14 amino acids. The full variable domain, its missing parts supplied by reference TRBV11-2 and TRBJ2-1, is EAGVAQSPRYKIIEKRQSVAFWCNPISGHATLYWYQQILGQGPKLLIQFQNNGVVDDSQLPKDRFSAERLKGVDSTLKIQPAKLEDSAVYLCASSLRVSYNEQFFGPGTRLTVL.

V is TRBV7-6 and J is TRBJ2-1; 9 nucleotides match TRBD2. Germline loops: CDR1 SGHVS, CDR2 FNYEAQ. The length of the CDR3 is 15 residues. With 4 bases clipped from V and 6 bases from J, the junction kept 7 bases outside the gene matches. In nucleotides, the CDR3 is TGTGCCAGCAGCTCTATAGCGGGAGCGGGCAATGAGCAGTTCTTC. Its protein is CASSSIAGAGNEQFF.

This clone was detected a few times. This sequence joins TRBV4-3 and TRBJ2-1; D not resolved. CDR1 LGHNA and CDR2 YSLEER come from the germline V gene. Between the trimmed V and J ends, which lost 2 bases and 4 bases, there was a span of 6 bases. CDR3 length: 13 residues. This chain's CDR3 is CASSQMAYNEQFF. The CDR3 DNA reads TGCGCCAGCAGCCAAATGGCTTACAATGAGCAGTTCTTC.

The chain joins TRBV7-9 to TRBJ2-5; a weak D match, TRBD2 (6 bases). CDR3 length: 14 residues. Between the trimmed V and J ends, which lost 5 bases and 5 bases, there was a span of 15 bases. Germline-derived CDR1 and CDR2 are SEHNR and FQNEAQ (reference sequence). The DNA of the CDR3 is TGTGCCAGCAGCCCCAAGGGAGGTGGTGAGACCCAGTACTTC. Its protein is CASSPKGGGETQYF.

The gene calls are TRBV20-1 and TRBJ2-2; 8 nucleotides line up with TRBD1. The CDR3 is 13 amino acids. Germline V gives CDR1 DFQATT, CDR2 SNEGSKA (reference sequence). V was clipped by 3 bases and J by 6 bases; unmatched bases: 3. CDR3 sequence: CSASGQGPGELFF. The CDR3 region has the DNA TGCAGTGCTAGTGGACAGGGACCCGGGGAGCTGTTTTTT.

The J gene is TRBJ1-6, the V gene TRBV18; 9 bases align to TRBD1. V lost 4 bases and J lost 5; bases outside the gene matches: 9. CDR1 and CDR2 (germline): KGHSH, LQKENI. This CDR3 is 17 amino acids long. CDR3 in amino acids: CASSLQGAHANNSPLHF. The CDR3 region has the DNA TGTGCCAGCTCACTACAGGGGGCGCATGCTAATAATTCACCCCTCCACTTT.

The CDR3 DNA reads as TGTGCCAGCAGTTCGCAGGGGTCTAGCGGGAGATGGGGCACAGATACGCAGTATTTT. It translates to CASSSQGSSGRWGTDTQYF. This rearrangement joins TRBV5-6 to TRBJ2-3; 10 bases line up with TRBD2. The junction had 16 bases not matched to a gene; V was cut back by 5 bases and J by 1 base. The CDR3 runs 19 residues. Germline lookup yields CDR1 SGHDT and CDR2 YYEEEE. Full variable domain (outside the CDR3, taken from reference TRBV5-6 and TRBJ2-3): DAGVTQSPTHLIKTRGQQVTLRCSPKSGHDTVSWYQQALGQGPQFIFQYYEEEERQRGNFPDRFSGHQFPNYSSELNVNALLLGDSALYLCASSSQGSSGRWGTDTQYFGPGTRLTVL.

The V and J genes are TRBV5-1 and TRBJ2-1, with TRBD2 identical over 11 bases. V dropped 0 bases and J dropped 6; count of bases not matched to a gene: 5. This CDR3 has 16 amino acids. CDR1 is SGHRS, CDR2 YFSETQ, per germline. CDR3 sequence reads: CASSLGSSGRPNEQFF. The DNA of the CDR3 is TGCGCCAGCAGCTTGGGGTCTAGCGGGAGGCCCAATGAGCAGTTCTTC.

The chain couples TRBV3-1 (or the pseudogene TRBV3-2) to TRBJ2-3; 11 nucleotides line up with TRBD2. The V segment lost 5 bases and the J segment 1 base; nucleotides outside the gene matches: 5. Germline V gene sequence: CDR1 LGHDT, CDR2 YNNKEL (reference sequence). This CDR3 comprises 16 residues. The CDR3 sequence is CASSFSGRGGTDTQYF. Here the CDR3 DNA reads TGTGCCAGCAGCTTTAGCGGGAGGGGTGGCACAGATACGCAGTATTTT.

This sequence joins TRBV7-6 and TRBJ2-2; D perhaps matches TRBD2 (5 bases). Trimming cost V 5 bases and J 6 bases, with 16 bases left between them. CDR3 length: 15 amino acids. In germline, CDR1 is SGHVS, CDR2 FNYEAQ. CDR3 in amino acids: CASSLTTIGSGELFF. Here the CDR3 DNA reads TGTGCCAGCAGCCTCACGACTATCGGTTCCGGGGAGCTGTTTTTT.

The CDR3 DNA reads as TGTGCCATCAGTGATTCGACAGGGCAATACTACGAGCAGTACTTC. This gives the protein CAISDSTGQYYEQYF. The chain carries TRBV10-3 and TRBJ2-7; 7 nucleotides match TRBD1. The CDR3 is 15 amino acids. Germline values: CDR1 ENHRY, CDR2 SYGVKD. Losses at the gene ends were 3 bases for V and 3 bases for J; bases not matched to a gene: 8.

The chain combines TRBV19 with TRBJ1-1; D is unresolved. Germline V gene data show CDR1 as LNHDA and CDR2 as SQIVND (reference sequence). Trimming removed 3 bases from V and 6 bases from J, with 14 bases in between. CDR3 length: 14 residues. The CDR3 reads CASSMGSQYSEAFF. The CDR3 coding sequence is TGTGCCAGTAGTATGGGCAGCCAGTACTCTGAAGCTTTCTTT.

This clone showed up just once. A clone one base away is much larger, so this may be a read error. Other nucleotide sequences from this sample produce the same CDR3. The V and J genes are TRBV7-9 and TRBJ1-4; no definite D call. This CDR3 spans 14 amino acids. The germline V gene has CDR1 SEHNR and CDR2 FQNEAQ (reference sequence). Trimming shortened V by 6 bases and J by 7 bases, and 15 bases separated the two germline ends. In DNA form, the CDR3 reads TGTGCCAGCAGTATCCGGGAGCCGTTTGAAAAACTGTTTTTT. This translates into CASSIREPFEKLFF.

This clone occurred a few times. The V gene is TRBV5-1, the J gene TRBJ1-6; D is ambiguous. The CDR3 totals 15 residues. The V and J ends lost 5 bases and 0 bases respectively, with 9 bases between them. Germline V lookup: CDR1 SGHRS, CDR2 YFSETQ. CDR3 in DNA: TGCGCCAGCAGGGAGGGCAACTCCTATAATTCACCCCTCCACTTT. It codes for CASREGNSYNSPLHF. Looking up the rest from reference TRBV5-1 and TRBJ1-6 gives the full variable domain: KAGVTQTPRYLIKTRGQQVTLSCSPISGHRSVSWYQQTPGQGLQFLFEYFSETQRNKGNFPGRFSGRQFSNSRSEMNVSTLELGDSALYLCASREGNSYNSPLHFGNGTRLTVT.

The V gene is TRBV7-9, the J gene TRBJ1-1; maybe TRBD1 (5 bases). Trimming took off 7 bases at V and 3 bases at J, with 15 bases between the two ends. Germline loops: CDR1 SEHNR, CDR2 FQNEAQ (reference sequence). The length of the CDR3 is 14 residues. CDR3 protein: CASILDSGDTEAFF. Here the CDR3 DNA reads TGTGCCAGCATCCTCGACAGCGGGGACACTGAAGCTTTCTTT.

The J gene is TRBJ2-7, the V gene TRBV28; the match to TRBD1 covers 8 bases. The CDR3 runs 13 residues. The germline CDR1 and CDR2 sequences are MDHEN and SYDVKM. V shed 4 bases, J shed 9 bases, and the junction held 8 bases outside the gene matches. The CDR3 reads CASSSGQGGTQYF. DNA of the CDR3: TGTGCCAGCAGTTCTGGACAGGGCGGGACGCAGTACTTC.